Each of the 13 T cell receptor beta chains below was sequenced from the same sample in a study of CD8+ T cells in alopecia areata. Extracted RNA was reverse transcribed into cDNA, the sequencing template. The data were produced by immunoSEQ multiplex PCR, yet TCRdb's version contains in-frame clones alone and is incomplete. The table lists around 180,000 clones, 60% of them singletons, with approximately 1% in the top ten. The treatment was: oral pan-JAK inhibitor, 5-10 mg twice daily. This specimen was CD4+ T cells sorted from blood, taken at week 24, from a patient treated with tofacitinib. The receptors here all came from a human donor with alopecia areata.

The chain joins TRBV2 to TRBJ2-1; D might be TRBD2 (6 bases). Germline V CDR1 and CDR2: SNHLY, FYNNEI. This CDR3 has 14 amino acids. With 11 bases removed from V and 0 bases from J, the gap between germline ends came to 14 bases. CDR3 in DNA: TGTGCCTGGATTCGGGGGAACTCCTACAATGAGCAGTTCTTC. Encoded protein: CAWIRGNSYNEQFF. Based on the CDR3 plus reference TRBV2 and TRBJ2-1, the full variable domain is EPEVTQTPSHQVTQMGQEVILRCVPISNHLYFYWYRQILGQKVEFLVSFYNNEISEKSEIFDDQFSVERPDGSNFTLKIRSTKLEDSAMYFCAWIRGNSYNEQFFGPGTRLTVL.

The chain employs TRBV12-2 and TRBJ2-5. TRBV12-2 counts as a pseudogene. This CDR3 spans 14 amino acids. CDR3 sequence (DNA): TGTGCAAGTCGCTTTTTTCCGGTCGGCGAGACCCAGTACTTC. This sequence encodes CASRFFPVGETQYF.

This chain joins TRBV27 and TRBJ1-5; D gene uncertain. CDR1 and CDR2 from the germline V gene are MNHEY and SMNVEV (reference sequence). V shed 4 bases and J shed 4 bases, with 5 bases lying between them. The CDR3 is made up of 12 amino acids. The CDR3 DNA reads TGTGCCAGCAGTTCCAATAATCAGCCCCAGCATTTT. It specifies CASSSNNQPQHF.

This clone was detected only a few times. This CDR3 reads CASSLIVNGANVLTF. Written as DNA, the CDR3 is TGCGCCAGCAGCTTGATCGTAAATGGGGCCAACGTCCTGACTTTC. This chain joins TRBV5-1 and TRBJ2-6, with D hard to call. Germline CDR1 is SGHRS and CDR2 is YFSETQ. This CDR3 contains 15 residues. Trimming stripped 1 base from V and 3 bases from J, with 8 bases between.

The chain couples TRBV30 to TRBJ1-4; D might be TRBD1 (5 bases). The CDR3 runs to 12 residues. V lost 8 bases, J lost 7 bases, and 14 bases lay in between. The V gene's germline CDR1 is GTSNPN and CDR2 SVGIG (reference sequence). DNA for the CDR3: TGTGCCCTCGACCCCGGGGGTGAAAAACTGTTTTTT. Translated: CALDPGGEKLFF.

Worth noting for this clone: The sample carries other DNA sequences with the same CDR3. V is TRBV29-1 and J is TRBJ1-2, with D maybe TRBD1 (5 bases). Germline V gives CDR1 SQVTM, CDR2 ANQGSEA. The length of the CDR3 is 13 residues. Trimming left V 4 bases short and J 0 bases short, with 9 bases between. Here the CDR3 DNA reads TGCAGCGTTGCCGGCAGGGCTAACTATGGCTACACCTTC. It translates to CSVAGRANYGYTF.

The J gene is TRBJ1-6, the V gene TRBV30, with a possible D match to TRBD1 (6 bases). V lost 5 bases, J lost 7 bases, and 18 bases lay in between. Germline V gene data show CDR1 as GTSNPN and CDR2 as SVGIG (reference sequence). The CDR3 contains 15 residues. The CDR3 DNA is TGTGCCTGGGGATTCCCGGGACACGGCAATTCACCCCTCCACTTT. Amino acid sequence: CAWGFPGHGNSPLHF.

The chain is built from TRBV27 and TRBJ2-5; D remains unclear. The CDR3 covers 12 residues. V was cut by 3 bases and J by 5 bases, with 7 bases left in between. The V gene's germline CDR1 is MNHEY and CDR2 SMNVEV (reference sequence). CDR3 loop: CASSFYGETQYF. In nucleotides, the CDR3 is TGTGCCAGCAGTTTTTATGGGGAGACCCAGTACTTC.

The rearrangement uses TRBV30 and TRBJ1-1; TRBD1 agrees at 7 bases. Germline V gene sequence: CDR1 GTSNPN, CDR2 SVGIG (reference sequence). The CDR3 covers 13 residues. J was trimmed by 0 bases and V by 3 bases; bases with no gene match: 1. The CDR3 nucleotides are TGTGCCTGGAGGGGACAGATGAACACTGAAGCTTTCTTT. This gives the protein CAWRGQMNTEAFF.

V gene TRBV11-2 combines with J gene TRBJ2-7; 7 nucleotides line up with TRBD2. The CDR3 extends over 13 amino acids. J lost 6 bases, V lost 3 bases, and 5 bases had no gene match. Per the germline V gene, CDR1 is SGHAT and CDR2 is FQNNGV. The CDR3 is CASSFSGEVEQYF. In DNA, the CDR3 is TGTGCCAGCAGCTTCAGCGGGGAAGTCGAGCAGTACTTC. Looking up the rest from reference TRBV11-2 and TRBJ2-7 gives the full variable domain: EAGVAQSPRYKIIEKRQSVAFWCNPISGHATLYWYQQILGQGPKLLIQFQNNGVVDDSQLPKDRFSAERLKGVDSTLKIQPAKLEDSAVYLCASSFSGEVEQYFGPGTRLTVT.

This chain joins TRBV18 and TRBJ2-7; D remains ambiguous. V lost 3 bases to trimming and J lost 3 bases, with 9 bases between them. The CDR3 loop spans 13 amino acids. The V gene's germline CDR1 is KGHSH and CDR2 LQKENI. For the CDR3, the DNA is TGTGCCAGCTCACCCGTCCCGGACTACGAGCAGTACTTC. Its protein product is CASSPVPDYEQYF.

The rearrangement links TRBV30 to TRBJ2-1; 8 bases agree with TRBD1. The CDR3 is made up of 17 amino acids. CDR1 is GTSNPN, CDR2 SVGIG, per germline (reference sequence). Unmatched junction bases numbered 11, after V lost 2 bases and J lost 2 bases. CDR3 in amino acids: CAWSRDRSTRPYNEQFF. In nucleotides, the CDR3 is TGTGCCTGGAGTAGGGACAGGTCTACCCGTCCCTACAATGAGCAGTTCTTC.

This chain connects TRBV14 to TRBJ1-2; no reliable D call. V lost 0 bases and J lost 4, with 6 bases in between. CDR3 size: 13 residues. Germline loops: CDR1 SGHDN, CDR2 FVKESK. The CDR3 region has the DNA TGTGCCAGCAGCCAAGACTTCAGCTATGGCTACACCTTC. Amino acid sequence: CASSQDFSYGYTF.